The present TCR beta chain was sequenced within a study of T cell responses to AZD1222 COVID-19 vaccine. The assay was immunoSEQ multiplex PCR, and TCRdb's table has in-frame clones only and misses some. Among 92,000 or so clones listed, 80% to 90% were seen once. The source is an adult in good health. The sample consisted of peripheral blood, taken on day 0 of AZD1222 vaccination.

The CDR3 spells CATSREGTRNTGELFF. CDR3 DNA: TGTGCCACCAGCAGAGAAGGGACAAGGAACACCGGGGAGCTGTTTTTT. The rearrangement links TRBV15 to TRBJ2-2; TRBD1 is a possible D gene (6 bases). Trimming shortened V by 0 bases and J by 1 base, and 9 bases separated the two germline ends. Germline values: CDR1 LNHNV, CDR2 YYDKDF (reference sequence). The CDR3 spans 16 residues.